This T cell receptor beta chain was profiled in a study of shared T cell receptors in the human thymus. The germline gives CDR1 SGHTS, CDR2 YDEGEE. The CDR3 has 15 residues. The junction had 5 bases not matched to a gene; V was cut back by 5 bases and J by 2 bases. Measured with immunoSEQ multiplex PCR; TCRdb has only the in-frame clones, and not every one. The table lists over 650,000 clones, around 87% of them singletons, with 0.0094% in the top ten. A further study also used this sample, focusing on human thymus T cells. That study adds: Thymus specimens were resections from corrective heart surgery. Apparent skewing of V and J gene usage characterized both thymic and blood repertoires.

This TCR was recovered from a boy under three years old with a congenital heart defect. Input material: thymocytes. The chain carries TRBV5-8 and TRBJ1-2; 11 bases align to TRBD1. DNA of the CDR3: TGTGCCAGCAGACCCCGGACAGGGGGCAACTATGGCTACACCTTC. It codes for CASRPRTGGNYGYTF. Full variable domain (rest looked up from reference TRBV5-8 and TRBJ1-2): EAGVTQSPTHLIKTRGQQATLRCSPISGHTSVYWYQQALGLGLQFLLWYDEGEERNRGNFPPRFSGRQFPNYSSELNVNALELEDSALYLCASRPRTGGNYGYTFGSGTRLTVV.